The rows below give T cell receptor beta chains drawn from one sample of a study of cytomegalovirus exposure and HLA in healthy donors. Generated by immunoSEQ multiplex PCR, the TCRdb table keeps only in-frame clones and is missing some. The table has about 110,000 clones, over 75% seen once. The sequenced sample consisted of PBMCs. The source is a woman under 40 in good health and CMV-seropositive. The CDR3 runs from the conserved cysteine through the conserved F or W. D genes are given only for firm matches. Some rows mark clone size as missing; the rest say once, few, many or name a class of expanded clone.

TRBV6-1,.,TRBJ2-7,15,TRBD2,CASSLNSGAHYEQYF,TGTGCCAGCAGTCTCAATAGCGGGGCACACTACGAGCAGTACTTC
TRBV7-3,.,TRBJ2-3,14,TRBD2,CASSLAGGIDTQYF,TGTGCCAGCAGCTTAGCGGGAGGGATAGATACGCAGTATTTT
TRBV28,.,TRBJ1-5,14,.,CASTESDRYQPQHF,TGTGCCAGCACCGAATCCGACAGGTATCAGCCCCAGCATTTT
TRBV6-1,.,TRBJ1-5,18,.,CASSEVRVSGYSNQPQHF,TGTGCCAGCAGTGAGGTCCGCGTCAGCGGGTATAGCAATCAGCCCCAGCATTTT
TRBV5-8,.,TRBJ2-3,15,TRBD1,CASSPGTAFTDTQYF,TGTGCCAGCAGCCCCGGGACAGCTTTCACAGATACGCAGTATTTT
TRBV30,.,TRBJ2-7,15,TRBD2,CAWGGGDGNPYEQYF,TGTGCCTGGGGCGGGGGGGACGGGAACCCCTACGAGCAGTACTTC
TRBV18,.,TRBJ1-2,12,.,CASSPRRDGYTF,TGTGCCAGCTCACCACGGAGAGATGGCTACACCTTC
TRBV5-1,.,TRBJ2-3,13,.,CASSPDSLGLQYF,TGCGCCAGCAGCCCGGACTCTTTAGGGTTGCAGTATTTT
TRBV9,few,TRBJ2-3,15,TRBD2,CASSVGAGGGDTQYF,TGTGCCAGCAGCGTTGGAGCGGGAGGCGGAGATACGCAGTATTTT
TRBV27,.,TRBJ2-7,16,.,CASGSPPQTGTYEQYF,TGTGCCAGCGGTTCCCCCCCCCAGACAGGCACCTACGAGCAGTACTTC
TRBV7-2,once,TRBJ2-7,17,.,CASSSLSPSGLTYEQYF,TGTGCCAGCAGCTCCCTAAGCCCCTCGGGACTGACATACGAGCAGTACTTC
TRBV19,.,TRBJ2-5,13,.,CASSAINQETQYF,TGTGCCAGTAGTGCGATTAACCAAGAGACCCAGTACTTC
TRBV7-7,.,TRBJ2-2,13,.,CASSEGGPGELFF,TGTGCCAGCAGCGAGGGCGGGCCCGGGGAGCTGTTTTTT
TRBV4-1,once,TRBJ1-3,16,.,CASSQVVGLAGNTIYF,TGCGCCAGCAGCCAGGTCGTCGGGTTGGCTGGAAACACCATATATTTT
TRBV6-5,.,TRBJ2-3,16,.,CASSYGDGGSTDTQYF,TGTGCCAGCAGTTACGGGGATGGAGGCAGCACAGATACGCAGTATTTT
TRBV2,once,TRBJ2-5,13,.,CASRGGRSETQYF,TGTGCCAGCAGGGGGGGGCGCTCGGAGACCCAGTACTTC
TRBV5-5,.,TRBJ2-1,14,TRBD2,CASSFREGSNEQFF,TGTGCCAGCAGCTTCCGGGAGGGTTCCAATGAGCAGTTCTTC
TRBV5-1,.,TRBJ2-1,12,.,CASSFVRGEQFF,TGCGCCAGCAGCTTCGTGAGAGGGGAGCAGTTCTTC
TRBV7-2,.,TRBJ2-1,16,TRBD2,CASSLVRGSSYNEQFF,TGTGCCAGCAGCTTAGTTCGCGGGAGCTCCTACAATGAGCAGTTCTTC
TRBV30,.,TRBJ1-3,16,.,CAWSDQRSGSGNTIYF,TGTGCCTGGAGCGATCAGCGGAGCGGTTCTGGAAACACCATATATTTT
TRBV2,.,TRBJ1-1,13,TRBD1,CASKPGGGTEAFF,TGTGCCAGCAAGCCAGGGGGCGGCACTGAAGCTTTCTTT
TRBV7-9,once,TRBJ1-4,13,.,CASSSGSGEKLFF,TGTGCCAGCAGCTCAGGGTCGGGTGAAAAACTGTTTTTT
TRBV2,once,TRBJ2-2,14,.,CASSEVRGAGELFF,TGTGCCAGCAGTGAAGTCAGGGGTGCCGGGGAGCTGTTTTTT
TRBV29-1,.,TRBJ2-4,12,.,CSASDWKNIQYF,TGCAGCGCCTCGGACTGGAAAAACATTCAGTACTTC
TRBV19,.,TRBJ2-3,13,.,CASSPQITDTQYF,TGTGCCAGTAGTCCCCAGATCACAGATACGCAGTATTTT
TRBV4-2,.,TRBJ1-2,15,.,CASSQDNAVPGGYTF,TGTGCCAGCAGCCAAGATAACGCGGTACCGGGAGGCTACACCTTC
TRBV7-6,.,TRBJ2-1,16,.,CASSSRLVSSYNEQFF,TGTGCCAGCAGCTCCCGACTTGTGAGCTCCTACAATGAGCAGTTCTTC
TRBV4-2,.,TRBJ2-2,15,.,CASSQEVRFTGELFF,TGTGCCAGCAGCCAAGAAGTTCGGTTCACCGGGGAGCTGTTTTTT
TRBV19,.,TRBJ2-1,15,TRBD1,CASSMGTGGNNEQFF,TGTGCCAGTAGTATGGGGACAGGGGGTAACAATGAGCAGTTCTTC
TRBV11-2,.,TRBJ2-3,15,.,CASSLDLGGADTQYF,TGTGCCAGCAGCTTAGATCTGGGGGGTGCGGATACGCAGTATTTT
TRBV28,.,TRBJ2-7,15,TRBD1,CASSPRDRGRHEQYF,TGTGCCAGCAGCCCTAGGGACAGGGGTCGTCACGAGCAGTACTTC
TRBV5-1,.,TRBJ2-3,14,TRBD2,CASSLDGGADTQYF,TGCGCCAGCAGCTTGGACGGGGGGGCAGATACGCAGTATTTT
TRBV7-8,.,TRBJ2-2,13,.,CASSLVAGGELFF,TGTGCCAGCAGCTTAGTAGCTGGCGGGGAGCTGTTTTTT
TRBV6-6,.,TRBJ2-1,14,TRBD1,CASSSQGAGNEQFF,TGTGCCAGCAGTTCCCAGGGGGCGGGCAATGAGCAGTTCTTC
TRBV5-4,once,TRBJ2-7,15,TRBD1,CASSPRPGQNYEQYF,TGTGCCAGCAGCCCGCGGCCGGGACAGAACTACGAGCAGTACTTC
TRBV5-4,.,TRBJ1-1,14,.,CASSQGRPNTEAFF,TGTGCCAGCTCCCAGGGCAGACCGAACACTGAAGCTTTCTTT
TRBV29-1,.,TRBJ2-3,15,TRBD2,CSVGTSGDRTDTQYF,TGCAGCGTAGGAACTAGCGGGGACCGCACAGATACGCAGTATTTT
TRBV2,few,TRBJ1-2,11,.,CASGTFYGYTF,TGTGCCAGCGGGACATTCTATGGCTACACCTTC
TRBV4-2,.,TRBJ2-2,16,.,CASSPVTTANTGELFF,TGTGCCAGCAGCCCAGTGACAACCGCGAACACCGGGGAGCTGTTTTTT
TRBV4-3,once,TRBJ1-2,16,.,CASSQDLGRTNYGYTF,TGCGCCAGCAGCCAAGATCTTGGCAGAACTAACTATGGCTACACCTTC
TRBV5-4,.,TRBJ2-3,13,.,CASSLHGADTQYF,TGTGCCAGCAGCTTGCACGGAGCAGATACGCAGTATTTT
TRBV15,.,TRBJ1-5,16,TRBD1,CATSRGGGQFNQPQHF,TGTGCCACCAGCAGAGGAGGGGGACAGTTTAATCAGCCCCAGCATTTT
TRBV5-4,.,TRBJ2-5,15,TRBD1,CASSLALGQGETQYF,TGTGCCAGCAGCTTGGCCTTAGGACAGGGTGAGACCCAGTACTTC
TRBV5-6,.,TRBJ2-4,13,.,CASSLGRGKGWYF,TGTGCCAGCAGCTTGGGGAGGGGAAAAGGATGGTACTTC
TRBV6-1,.,TRBJ2-7,14,.,CASSEAHRDYEQYF,TGTGCCAGCAGTGAAGCGCACAGGGACTACGAGCAGTACTTC
TRBV7-3,once,TRBJ2-2,17,TRBD2,CASSSSGIAGKAGELFF,TGTGCCAGCAGCTCCAGTGGGATAGCGGGGAAGGCCGGGGAGCTGTTTTTT
TRBV19,.,TRBJ2-2,13,.,CASYSGDSGELFF,TGTGCCAGCTACTCAGGGGATTCCGGGGAGCTGTTTTTT
TRBV11-3,.,TRBJ1-1,13,.,CASSLQTNTEAFF,TGTGCCAGCAGCTTACAAACAAACACTGAAGCTTTCTTT
TRBV6-1,.,TRBJ2-1,13,.,CASRWTDYNEQFF,TGTGCCAGCAGATGGACAGACTACAATGAGCAGTTCTTC
TRBV5-6,.,TRBJ2-2,16,.,CASSLEGQPNTGELFF,TGTGCCAGCAGCTTGGAAGGACAGCCGAACACCGGGGAGCTGTTTTTT